This T cell receptor (beta chain) emerged from a study of blood T cell repertoires in COVID-19. Across the study: There were acute and convalescent COVID-19 samples, and they came from the United States, Italy and Spain.

In the study's own analysis: Reference gene primer amplification in the assay estimated nucleated cell counts. This table comes from immunoSEQ multiplex PCR, and its TCRdb copy is limited to in-frame clones, with some not included. For V, J and clone size, that table is used; D and trimming come from the DNA. The repertoire consists of more than 95,000 clones, with 87% occurring once and the leading ten covering roughly 8%. V lost 3 bases and J 2 bases, leaving 7 bases between the germline ends. The CDR3 has 13 residues. The V gene's germline CDR1 is MNHEY and CDR2 SMNVEV (reference sequence). The TCR originated in a human donor in a cohort sampled during active COVID-19. The sample taken for sequencing was peripheral blood. V is TRBV27 and J is TRBJ1-2; D is unresolved. The CDR3 DNA is TGTGCCAGCAGTTTGAGGGAAAACTATGGCTACACCTTC. It translates to CASSLRENYGYTF.